These 22 T cell receptor beta chains share one sample of origin, sequenced in a study of molecular identifiers for immune sequencing clone quantification. TCRdb re-analysed the PCR reads in MiXCR, keeping a single row per CDR3 protein. The sample consists of about 35,000 distinct CDR3 sequences, about 20% of them appearing once. Sequencing input: naive CD8+ T cells from blood, with Jurkat cell RNA spiked in. Regarding subset: FACS-sorted CD8+CD4-CCR7+CD45RA+ naive T cells. These receptors were taken from a human donor in good health. Some libraries in this study had Jurkat cell RNA spiked in.

This clonotype has at least ten counts. V is TRBV29-1 and J is TRBJ2-7, with D possibly called TRBD1 or TRBD2 (5 bases each). Trimming stripped 6 bases from V and 2 bases from J, with 17 bases between. Germline-derived CDR1 and CDR2 are SQVTM and ANQGSEA. The CDR3 extends over 14 amino acids. The CDR3 DNA is TGCAGCGTGGGGACCAGGCAGGCCACCTACGAGCAGTACTTC. Translated: CSVGTRQATYEQYF.

Ten or more counts support this clonotype. V usage is TRBV6-1 and J usage is TRBJ1-4; D is undetermined. CDR3 length equals 13 residues. Germline CDR1 MNHNS, CDR2 SASEGT. V lost 6 bases, J lost 5 bases, and 10 bases lay in between. The CDR3 is CASRGIENEKLFF. CDR3 sequence (DNA): TGTGCCAGCAGAGGAATCGAGAATGAAAAACTGTTTTTT.

The chain carries TRBV7-9 and TRBJ2-7, with TRBD2 matching 13 bases. The germline CDR1 and CDR2 sequences are SEHNR and FQNEAQ (reference sequence). This CDR3 spans 18 amino acids. V shed 0 bases and J 0 bases; nucleotides not matched to a gene: 5. The CDR3 DNA is TGTGCCAGCAGCTTAGCACCGGGACTAGCGGGGAGCTCCTACGAGCAGTACTTC. Its protein product is CASSLAPGLAGSSYEQYF. The full variable domain, in which reference TRBV7-9 and TRBJ2-7 provide the parts outside the CDR3, is DTGVSQNPRHKITKRGQNVTFRCDPISEHNRLYWYRQTLGQGPEFLTYFQNEAQLEKSRLLSDRFSAERPKGSFSTLEIQRTEQGDSAMYLCASSLAPGLAGSSYEQYFGPGTRLTVT.

The genes are TRBV5-4 and TRBJ2-1, with D possibly matching TRBD1 (6 bases). The germline V and J ends were trimmed by 3 bases and 6 bases, with 16 bases remaining between them. The CDR3 contains 15 residues. Germline V gives CDR1 SGHNT, CDR2 YYREEE (reference sequence). CDR3 region: CASSWNNRDTNEQFF. The CDR3 bases are TGTGCCAGCAGCTGGAACAACCGGGACACCAATGAGCAGTTCTTC.

There are many counts of this clonotype. This sequence joins TRBV4-3 and TRBJ2-1; D is unclear. V lost 3 bases to trimming and J lost 3 bases, with 15 bases between them. This CDR3 is built from 16 residues. Germline-derived CDR1 and CDR2 are LGHNA and YSLEER. The CDR3, as DNA: TGCGCCAGCAGCCAGAGGTTCCTCGTAAACTACAATGAGCAGTTCTTC. It yields the protein CASSQRFLVNYNEQFF.

In its sample, this clonotype ranks as medium-sized. The chain couples TRBV6-2 or TRBV6-3 to TRBJ2-3; no definite D call. The CDR3 totals 15 residues. Trimming took off 2 bases at V and 4 bases at J, with 13 bases between the two ends. From germline, CDR1 is MNHEY and CDR2 SVGEGT. CDR3 sequence (DNA): TGTGCCAGCAGTTACCAAGACTCCCCAGCAGATACGCAGTATTTT. Residues: CASSYQDSPADTQYF.

The rearrangement uses TRBV6-1 and TRBJ1-5; possible D gene TRBD1, 5 bases. The CDR3 runs to 17 residues. Trimming cost V 9 bases and J 2 bases, with 23 bases left between them. Per germline, CDR1 MNHNS and CDR2 SASEGT. The CDR3 sequence is CASRLDRAIHGNQPQHF. CDR3 in DNA: TGTGCCAGTCGCCTCGACAGAGCCATCCATGGCAATCAGCCCCAGCATTTT.

V usage is TRBV7-9 and J usage is TRBJ2-3, with D tentatively TRBD1 or TRBD2 (5 bases each). V was shortened by 1 base and J by 3 bases, with 8 bases between the two germline ends. CDR1 is SEHNR, CDR2 FQNEAQ, per germline (reference sequence). The CDR3 runs 14 residues. The CDR3 is CASSLVRGTDTQYF. CDR3 nucleotides: TGTGCCAGCAGCTTAGTGAGGGGAACAGATACGCAGTATTTT.

This clonotype showed up many times. This chain links TRBV12-5 with TRBJ2-7; D uncertain. CDR3 length equals 14 residues. Germline-derived CDR1 and CDR2 are LGHNT and FRNRAP. V gave up 2 bases and J gave up 1 base, with 9 bases separating them. The CDR3 bases are TGTGCTAGTGGTTTGCCCGGGCCGTCCTACGAGCAGTACTTC. Protein product: CASGLPGPSYEQYF.

This clonotype was detected many times. The CDR3 loop reads CASSRVSGGGQETQYF. The CDR3, as DNA: TGTGCCAGTAGTAGGGTTAGCGGGGGGGGCCAAGAGACCCAGTACTTC. V is TRBV19 and J is TRBJ2-5; TRBD2 aligns across 11 bases. V shed 4 bases and J 1 base; nucleotides not matched to a gene: 5. CDR1 and CDR2 (germline): LNHDA, SQIVND (reference sequence). This CDR3 is 16 amino acids long.

This clonotype was counted at least ten times. This rearrangement joins TRBV30 to TRBJ2-3; D gene ambiguous. The CDR3 contains 13 residues. Trimming removed 2 bases from V and 5 bases from J, with 11 bases in between. Germline V gene lookup returns CDR1 GTSNPN and CDR2 SVGIG (reference sequence). In nucleotides, the CDR3 is TGTGCCTGGAGTCAAGTTCTGGGAGATACGCAGTATTTT. This translates into CAWSQVLGDTQYF.

This clonotype was picked up many times. The rearrangement uses TRBV5-1 and TRBJ1-1; D is undetermined. The CDR3 spans 14 residues. CDR1 is SGHRS and CDR2 is YFSETQ in the germline V gene. V was clipped by 0 bases and J by 0 bases, with 6 bases between them. CDR3 in amino acids: CASSLETMNTEAFF. Here the CDR3 DNA reads TGCGCCAGCAGCTTGGAGACCATGAACACTGAAGCTTTCTTT.

This clonotype was found many times. V and J are TRBV4-2 and TRBJ2-6; TRBD1 is a possible D gene (6 bases). The CDR3 is made up of 18 amino acids. Per the germline V gene, CDR1 is LGHNA and CDR2 is YNFKEQ. V lost 0 bases and J lost 0, with 12 bases in between. The CDR3 nucleotides read TGTGCCAGCAGCCAAGAGGGGGCAGGGGTCTCTGGGGCCAACGTCCTGACTTTC. It is translated as CASSQEGAGVSGANVLTF.

The sample holds many counts of this clonotype. V is TRBV11-2 and J is TRBJ1-1; maybe TRBD1 (5 bases). The length of the CDR3 is 15 residues. The germline gives CDR1 SGHAT, CDR2 FQNNGV. The V and J ends lost 4 bases and 6 bases respectively, with 18 bases between them. This CDR3 is CASSWGPGAFPEAFF. CDR3 DNA: TGTGCCAGCAGCTGGGGTCCCGGGGCATTCCCTGAAGCTTTCTTT.

The sample holds many counts of this clonotype. The genes are TRBV7-6 and TRBJ2-3; maybe TRBD2 (6 bases). The CDR3 totals 18 residues. V lost 3 bases and J lost 0, with 19 bases in between. Germline CDR1 is SGHVS and CDR2 is FNYEAQ. This CDR3 is CASSLGVGASESTDTQYF. For the CDR3, the DNA is TGTGCCAGCAGCTTGGGCGTGGGAGCTAGCGAGAGCACAGATACGCAGTATTTT.

Details on this clonotype: A read error may explain this, as a much larger clone is one base away. This chain uses TRBV29-1 with TRBJ2-2, with 10 bases matching TRBD1. Looked up from germline, CDR1 is SQVTM and CDR2 is ANQGSEA. CDR3 length: 16 residues. DNA for the CDR3: TGCGGCGTTGGGGGACAGGGGAGTCCCGGCACCGGGGAGCTGTTTTTT. Residues: CGVGGQGSPGTGELFF.

Many counts were recorded for this clonotype. The V call is TRBV19, the J call TRBJ1-5, with TRBD1 matching 9 bases. CDR3 length equals 14 residues. Germline CDR1 and CDR2: LNHDA and SQIVND (reference sequence). V shed 7 bases, J shed 4 bases, and the junction held 5 bases outside the gene matches. The CDR3 loop is CASKEGTGNQPQHF. The CDR3 nucleotides read TGTGCCAGTAAAGAAGGGACAGGGAATCAGCCCCAGCATTTT.

Concerning this clonotype itself: This may arise from a read error, as a much more abundant clone is one base away. The V and J genes are TRBV20-1 and TRBJ1-2; D remains unclear. CDR1 is DFQATT, CDR2 SNEGSKA, per germline (reference sequence). V shed 5 bases and J shed 12 bases, with 19 bases lying between them. This CDR3 spans 12 amino acids. The CDR3 region is CSARDDSAGHTF. DNA for the CDR3: TGCAGTGCTCGTGACGACTCTGCCGGCCACACCTTC.

This clonotype has more than one count but fewer than ten. An end of the junction differs from the germline gene, which may be a read error. The V gene is TRBV5-6, the J gene TRBJ1-2, with TRBD1 as a possible D gene (5 bases). The CDR3 contains 13 residues. CDR1 is SGHDT, CDR2 YYEEEE, per germline. CDR3 region: CASTLVGVGGYTF. CDR3 in DNA: TGTGCCAGCACCTTGGTGGGGGTAGGTGGCTACACCTTC.

This clonotype was counted many times. CDR3: CASSPWGTDYGYTF. The DNA for the CDR3 is TGTGCCAGCAGCCCGTGGGGAACCGATTATGGCTACACCTTC. The chain links TRBV14 to TRBJ1-2; D uncertain. V was trimmed by 4 bases and J by 5 bases, leaving 14 bases between them. Germline values: CDR1 SGHDN, CDR2 FVKESK. The CDR3 loop spans 14 amino acids.

A few counts support this clonotype. The chain employs TRBV6-4 and TRBJ1-4; TRBD1 might be the D (5 bases). CDR3 size: 17 residues. V was clipped by 6 bases and J by 8 bases, with 25 bases between them. CDR1 and CDR2 (germline): MRHNA, SNTAGT. Here the CDR3 reads CASSNPRLGDRGEKLFF. Written as DNA, the CDR3 is TGTGCCAGCAGCAATCCGCGGTTAGGGGACCGCGGGGAAAAACTGTTTTTT.

This sequence joins TRBV6-1 and TRBJ1-6; no reliable D call. Per germline, CDR1 MNHNS and CDR2 SASEGT. V lost 1 base to trimming and J lost 6 bases, with 13 bases between them. The CDR3 is 16 amino acids. Here the CDR3 reads CASSEVGPTGNSPLHF. The CDR3 DNA reads TGTGCCAGCAGTGAAGTAGGTCCAACGGGTAATTCACCCCTCCACTTT.